The clone carrying this T cell receptor beta chain appeared a few times. What it binds is not known. As for time point: newly diagnosed GD, antithyroid drugs for less than 3 months. PBMC-derived RNA was used for the TCR library. The authors built TCR beta libraries using iRepertoire HTBI primers and Arm-PCR of CDR3 regions. Each CDR3 protein gets one entry after TCRdb re-called the multiplex PCR reads with MiXCR. The table lists about 350,000 distinct CDR3 sequences, around 15% of them singletons. The germline gives CDR1 KGHSH, CDR2 LQKENI. Between the trimmed V and J ends, which lost 0 bases and 5 bases, there was a span of 8 bases. CDR3 length equals 14 residues. This sample was included in a study of regulatory T cells in long-lasting Graves disease. Notes on the study in general: Persistent disease preferred TRBV28, TRBJ1-2 and TRBJ2-5. Persistent patients shared more public clonotypes (approximately 2,500) than new patients (more than 900). Less diverse TCR repertoires were seen in persistent Graves' patients than in newly diagnosed ones.

The data were also submitted as part of a second study, on T cells in Graves' hyperthyroidism and ophthalmopathy. That report notes: In the first-round RT-PCR of the TCR CDR3, the HTBI primer set was used.

This sample comprised peripheral blood mononuclear cells (PBMCs), obtained at new diagnosis, from a patient treated with antithyroid drugs. The V and J genes are TRBV18 and TRBJ2-4; D ambiguous. This receptor was taken from a middle-aged man with Graves disease. CDR3: CASSPPSPQNIQYF. In nucleotides, the CDR3 is TGTGCCAGCTCACCACCCAGCCCCCAAAACATTCAGTACTTC.